The 12 T cell receptor beta chains reported below all come from one sample, sequenced in a study of T cell responses to AZD1222 COVID-19 vaccine. Produced via immunoSEQ multiplex PCR; TCRdb's table is partial and in-frame only. The data show over 120,000 clones, approximately 93% seen once. Sequenced here: peripheral blood, sampled after recovery from COVID-19. The origin of the receptors is an adult who had recovered from COVID-19.

The chain is built from TRBV28 and TRBJ2-3, with D perhaps TRBD1 or TRBD2 (5 bases each). The germline V and J ends were trimmed by 3 bases and 4 bases, with 11 bases remaining between them. This CDR3 comprises 14 residues. The germline gives CDR1 MDHEN, CDR2 SYDVKM. The CDR3 coding sequence is TGTGCCAGCAGTTTGGAGAGGGGAGCAGATACGCAGTATTTT. It translates to CASSLERGADTQYF.

This clone has only a few counts. This chain joins TRBV2 and TRBJ1-1, with D perhaps matching TRBD1 (5 bases). CDR1 SNHLY and CDR2 FYNNEI come from the germline V gene. This CDR3 has 12 amino acids. V was shortened by 7 bases and J by 7 bases, with 13 bases between the two germline ends. The CDR3 here is CASNEGRGEAFF. The DNA of the CDR3 is TGTGCCAGCAATGAGGGGAGAGGTGAAGCTTTCTTT.

This chain joins TRBV7-9 and TRBJ2-7; D is perhaps TRBD2 (5 bases). Germline-derived CDR1 and CDR2 are SEHNR and FQNEAQ (reference sequence). The CDR3 runs to 14 residues. Trimming took off 1 base at V and 0 bases at J, with 7 bases between the two ends. CDR3 in amino acids: CASSLVATSYEQYF. In nucleotides, the CDR3 is TGTGCCAGCAGCTTAGTAGCGACCTCCTACGAGCAGTACTTC.

This clone appeared once. The rearrangement uses TRBV9 and TRBJ2-5; weak D call: TRBD2 (7 bases). V shed 0 bases and J shed 5 bases, with 14 bases lying between them. The germline CDR1 and CDR2 sequences are SGDLS and YYNGEE. The CDR3 sequence is 15 residues long. The CDR3 region is CASSVGGGAIETQYF. The CDR3 nucleotides read TGTGCCAGCAGCGTAGGAGGGGGGGCGATTGAGACCCAGTACTTC.

This clone was seen just once. The chain is built from TRBV4-1 and TRBJ2-3; D remains ambiguous. V gave up 1 base and J gave up 4 bases, with 12 bases separating them. The CDR3 totals 15 residues. Germline V lookup: CDR1 MGHRA, CDR2 YSYEKL. The CDR3 sequence: CASSQGSVIADTQYF. DNA for the CDR3: TGCGCCAGCAGCCAAGGAAGCGTTATCGCAGATACGCAGTATTTT.

J is TRBJ1-2 and V is TRBV10-2; D not certain. This CDR3 is built from 12 residues. The V end lost 3 bases, the J end lost 8 bases, and 10 bases lay between the germline ends. The germline V gene has CDR1 WSHSY and CDR2 SAAADI. Here the CDR3 DNA reads TGCGCCAGCAGTGATTTGACCGGAGGCTACACCTTC. This encodes CASSDLTGGYTF.

The rearrangement uses TRBV5-1 and TRBJ2-3; D possibly corresponds to TRBD1 (5 bases). Trimming cost V 1 base and J 5 bases, with 14 bases left between them. From germline, CDR1 is SGHRS and CDR2 YFSETQ. The CDR3 extends over 15 amino acids. The CDR3: CASSLTGAQIDTQYF. The CDR3 nucleotides read TGCGCCAGCAGCTTGACAGGAGCCCAGATAGATACGCAGTATTTT.

The chain couples TRBV7-9 to TRBJ2-7, with D perhaps matching TRBD1 or TRBD2 (5 bases each). Germline CDR1 and CDR2: SEHNR and FQNEAQ (reference sequence). The CDR3 runs to 18 residues. V was shortened by 4 bases and J by 7 bases, with 29 bases between the two germline ends. Here the CDR3 reads CASSSNSPGPPTPREQYF. CDR3 nucleotides: TGTGCCAGCAGCTCCAATTCCCCGGGACCTCCAACCCCTCGGGAGCAGTACTTC.

This chain uses TRBV10-3 with TRBJ2-3; a weak D match, TRBD1 (5 bases). From germline, CDR1 is ENHRY and CDR2 SYGVKD. The CDR3 consists of 17 residues. V shed 2 bases and J shed 1 base, with 16 bases lying between them. The CDR3 is CAISEHQGKRGTDTQYF. The CDR3 DNA reads as TGTGCCATCAGTGAGCATCAGGGTAAGAGAGGCACAGATACGCAGTATTTT.

The chain has TRBV5-5 and TRBJ1-2, with 9 positions matching TRBD1. This CDR3 region has 14 residues. Germline V gene sequence: CDR1 SGHKS, CDR2 YYEKEE (reference sequence). V was clipped by 4 bases and J by 7 bases; unmatched bases: 8. DNA for the CDR3: TGTGCCAGCAGCGCTGGACAGGGGCGGAGTGGCTACACCTTC. As protein: CASSAGQGRSGYTF. The full variable domain, completed using reference TRBV5-5 and TRBJ1-2, is DAGVTQSPTHLIKTRGQQVTLRCSPISGHKSVSWYQQVLGQGPQFIFQYYEKEERGRGNFPDRFSARQFPNYSSELNVNALLLGDSALYLCASSAGQGRSGYTFGSGTRLTVV.

The gene calls are TRBV5-8 and TRBJ2-3; 9 nucleotides line up with TRBD2. V dropped 0 bases and J dropped 2; count of bases not matched to a gene: 7. Germline CDR1 SGHTS, CDR2 YDEGEE. This CDR3 spans 17 amino acids. The CDR3 DNA reads as TGTGCCAGCAGCTTGGCAGAGCGACTAGCGGTCACAGATACGCAGTATTTT. Protein product: CASSLAERLAVTDTQYF.

The V and J genes are TRBV7-2 and TRBJ1-1; a possible D gene is TRBD1 (5 bases). CDR3 length: 12 amino acids. V was clipped by 5 bases and J by 11 bases, with 15 bases between them. Germline assignment: CDR1 SGHTA and CDR2 FQGNSA. CDR3 residues: CASSSPGTLAFF. The CDR3, as DNA: TGTGCCAGCAGCAGTCCCGGGACTCTCGCTTTCTTT.